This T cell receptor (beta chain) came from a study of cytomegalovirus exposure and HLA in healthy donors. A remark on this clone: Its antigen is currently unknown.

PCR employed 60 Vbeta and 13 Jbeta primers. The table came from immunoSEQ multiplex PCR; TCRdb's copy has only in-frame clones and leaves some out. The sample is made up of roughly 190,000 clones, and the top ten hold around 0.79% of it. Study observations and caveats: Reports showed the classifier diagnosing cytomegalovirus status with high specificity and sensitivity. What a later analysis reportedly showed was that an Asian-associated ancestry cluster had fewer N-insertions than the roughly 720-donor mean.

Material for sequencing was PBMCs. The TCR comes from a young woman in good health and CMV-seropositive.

The CDR3 nucleotides are TGTGCCAGCAGCTTATTTGGGTCCTTCCGGGACAAGATGGCTGAAGCTTTCTTT. This sequence encodes CASSLFGSFRDKMAEAFF. V gene TRBV7-8 combines with J gene TRBJ1-1; weak D call: TRBD1 (6 bases). CDR3 length: 18 amino acids. V was clipped by 2 bases and J by 6 bases, with 25 bases between them. The germline V gene encodes CDR1 SGHVS and CDR2 FQNEAQ.